The sequence of this TCR beta chain was determined in a study of blood T cell repertoires in COVID-19 (dated by TCRdb to the early 2020s). Background for the entire study: Collaborator samples came from the United States, Italy and Spain and covered acute and convalescent phases of COVID-19. The material from the prospective study consisted of cDNA or gDNA derived from T cells, B-cell-depleted T cells, or PBMCs. The dataset comprised deeply sampled blood TCRbeta repertoires from subjects exposed to, actively infected with, or recovered from COVID-19. The repertoires were made available in a free public database intended to serve as a resource for research on the immune response to SARS-CoV-2. The samples were drawn from two sources: the first 160 participants of the ongoing ImmuneRACE study, and 1,254 subjects contributed by 6 global collaborators. Nearly every sample came with metadata listing a de-identified subject ID, COVID-19 status, age in years and sex. Where available, HLA class I and class II types were taken from metadata supplied by the sample provider and were not determined by assay-based typing.

Cut back by 6 bases and 3 bases, the V and J ends lie 16 bases apart. The germline V gene encodes CDR1 SGHTS and CDR2 YDEGEE. The CDR3 starts with the cysteine, ends with the phenylalanine, and has 14 residues. Of all the DNA, just the CDR3 is kept, 42 bases in frame from base 1. Overall study outcomes, separate from this receptor: Clinical and demographic metadata were provided uncurated, with the amount varying by source and participant.

In its sample, this clone was seen many times. Its antigen remains unidentified. Base-call qualities are not available, and no considerably larger clone is one nucleotide away. TCRbeta CDR3 regions were amplified from genomic DNA using the immunoSEQ Assay, a bias-controlled multiplex PCR. On the study's bioinformatics: Within the assay, amplification of reference gene primers was used to estimate how many nucleated cells each sample contained. Sequence reads were collapsed and filtered to measure the absolute abundance of every unique TCRbeta CDR3 rearrangement. For each sample, productive Simpson clonality was calculated by taking the square root of Simpson's diversity index across productive rearrangements. TCRdb took this table from immuneACCESS and kept in-frame rearrangements with V and J called. Such tables lack part of the clones; where checked against another copy, unresolved V genes explain under half of the gap, and the rest is unexplained. D and trimming come from the DNA, and the V and J calls and clone size come from that table. This sample lists under 500,000 clones; nearly 90% were detected once. The top ten hold under 2.5% of the sample.

Enrolling through a virtual design, the prospective study's participants ranged in age from roughly 18 to 89 years and lived across some 22 United States geographic areas. In the prospective study, participants were assigned to cohorts based on the clinical history participants reported in a screening survey and a study questionnaire. Mobile phlebotomists in the prospective study collected whole blood, serum and a nasopharyngeal or oropharyngeal swab from every participant. Participants in the prospective study had the option to provide additional blood draws and questionnaires over a roughly 2-month period. Blood samples from the prospective study were shipped frozen or at room temperature prior to DNA extraction.

In this chain, TRBV5-8 is recombined with TRBJ2-7; possibly the D gene is TRBD1, per 7 matching bases. The receptor was derived from a woman under 30 with acute COVID-19. The sample taken for sequencing was PBMCs or T cells enriched from blood (not recorded which). The CDR3 corresponds to CASNPRQGGYEQYF. The DNA reads as follows: TGTGCCAGCAACCCTAGGCAGGGGGGCTACGAGCAGTACTTC. The CDR3, completed at both ends by the reference TRBV5-8 and TRBJ2-7 genes, gives the full variable domain EAGVTQSPTHLIKTRGQQATLRCSPISGHTSVYWYQQALGLGLQFLLWYDEGEERNRGNFPPRFSGRQFPNYSSELNVNALELEDSALYLCASNPRQGGYEQYFGPGTRLTVT.